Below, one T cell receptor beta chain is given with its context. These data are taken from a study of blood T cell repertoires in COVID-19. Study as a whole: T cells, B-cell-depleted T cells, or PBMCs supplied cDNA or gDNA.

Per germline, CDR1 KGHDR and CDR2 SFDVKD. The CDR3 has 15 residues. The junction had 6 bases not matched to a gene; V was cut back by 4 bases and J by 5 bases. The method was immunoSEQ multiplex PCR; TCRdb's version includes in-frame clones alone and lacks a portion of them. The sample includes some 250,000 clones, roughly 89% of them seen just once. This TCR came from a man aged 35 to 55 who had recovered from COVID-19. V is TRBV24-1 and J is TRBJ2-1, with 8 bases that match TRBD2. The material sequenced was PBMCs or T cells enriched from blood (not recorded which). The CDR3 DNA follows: TGTGCCACCAGTGACTATCGACTAGCGCACAATGAGCAGTTCTTC. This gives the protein CATSDYRLAHNEQFF.